This T cell receptor (beta chain) is from a study of blood T cell repertoires in COVID-19. Study in general: COVID-19 samples, acute and convalescent, were from the United States, Italy and Spain. T cells, B-cell-depleted T cells, or PBMCs provided the cDNA or gDNA that served as material.

Original methodology: How many nucleated cells were present was estimated from reference gene primer amplification. Measured with immunoSEQ multiplex PCR; TCRdb has only the in-frame clones, and not every one. V, J and clone size are taken as reported in that table, and D and trimming were inferred from the DNA itself. The top ten hold under 8.5% of the sample, which has approximately 500,000 clones, around 90% seen once. Seattle patients were enrolled during active infection and followed longitudinally. From germline, CDR1 is SGHAT and CDR2 FQNNGV. The CDR3 has 16 residues. Unmatched junction bases numbered 8, after V lost 3 bases and J lost 5 bases.

V usage is TRBV11-2 and J usage is TRBJ1-4; TRBD1 aligns across 8 bases. This TCR was recovered from a woman in her forties or fifties with COVID-19, enrolled during active disease. The sample comprised peripheral blood. The CDR3 is CASSFVTGGPNEKLFF. The DNA of the CDR3 is TGTGCCAGCAGCTTCGTAACAGGGGGACCCAATGAAAAACTGTTTTTT.